The clone carrying this TCR beta chain was observed a single time. Its antigen remains unidentified. The CDR3 has 13 residues. V lost 8 bases and J 0 bases, leaving 8 bases between the germline ends. In germline, CDR1 is ENHRY, CDR2 SYGVKD. The source of the sample is a study of T cell repertoires in cytomegalovirus infection. Study-level points and caveats: Totalled public TCR beta family frequency picked out people who carried CMV plus the relevant HLA.

TCRdb recomputed calls from the reads with MiXCR, one row per CDR3 protein. Counted here are 750,000 to 900,000 distinct CDR3 sequences, 25% to 35% occurring once; the ten biggest clones make up under 15%. The sequenced sample was cultured CD8+ T cells from PBMCs, obtained from culture after CMV antigen stimulation. The sequence was collected from a human donor in good health (CMV status not recorded). Some clones in this sample may be carry-over from other donors' samples. The V gene is TRBV10-3, the J gene TRBJ2-1; no reliable D call. The CDR3 sequence is CAIPGSSYNEQFF. The CDR3 nucleotides are TGTGCCATCCCGGGTTCCTCCTACAATGAGCAGTTCTTC.